These T cell receptor beta chains were read from a single sample in a study of blood T cell repertoires in COVID-19. Produced via immunoSEQ multiplex PCR; TCRdb's table is partial and in-frame only. The sample contains around 180,000 clones, less than 90% of which appear only once. The source material was peripheral blood. Receptor source: a man between 65 and 85 years old with active or convalescent COVID-19. Each CDR3 is given with its conserved first and last residue. The order of the fields is clone size, D gene, V gene, J gene, CDR3 DNA, CDR3 protein. A D gene is named only where the DNA matches it firmly. Size is stated for part of the rows, as once, few or many counts, or as a class when the clone is expanded.

once	NA	TRBV4-1	TRBJ1-5	TGCGCCAGCAGCCGGACAGATAGCAATCAGCCCCAGCATTTT	CASSRTDSNQPQHF
NA	NA	TRBV27	TRBJ2-7	TGTGCCAGCAGCAGATACGAGCAGTACTTC	CASSRYEQYF
NA	TRBD2	TRBV18	TRBJ2-4	TGTGCCAGCTCCCCCCGCGGGGGGGGCCCCGCCAAAAACATTCAGTACTTC	CASSPRGGGPAKNIQYF
NA	TRBD2	TRBV19	TRBJ2-5	TGTGCCAGTAGTATCACCGGGACTAGCGGGAGGGCCGGGAGGGAGACCCAGTACTTC	CASSITGTSGRAGRETQYF
few	NA	TRBV19	TRBJ2-5	TGTGCCAGTAGTATCCGGGACTCCGCCTTGACCCAGTACTTC	CASSIRDSALTQYF
NA	TRBD2	TRBV6-2/TRBV6-3	TRBJ2-1	TGTGCCAGCAGTATAGCGGGAGGTGCCTACAATGAGCAGTTCTTC	CASSIAGGAYNEQFF
NA	NA	TRBV28	TRBJ2-7	TGTGCCAGCAGTCTTACTAGCAGCGAGCAGTACTTC	CASSLTSSEQYF
NA	TRBD2	TRBV10-1	TRBJ2-3	TGCGCCAGCAGTGAGTGGGGTAGCGGGGCCGGAGATACGCAGTATTTT	CASSEWGSGAGDTQYF
NA	NA	TRBV27	TRBJ2-7	TGTGCCAGCAGTTTGGGCGGGGTGGGGCCCCAGGAGCAGTACTTC	CASSLGGVGPQEQYF
NA	NA	TRBV29-1	TRBJ2-3	TGCAGCGTTTTCACTAGCACAGATACGCAGTATTTT	CSVFTSTDTQYF
NA	TRBD1	TRBV5-4	TRBJ2-6	TGTGCCAGCAGCCCGGGACAGGGGCTGTCTGGGGCCAACGTCCTGACTTTC	CASSPGQGLSGANVLTF
NA	TRBD1	TRBV28	TRBJ2-1	TGTGCCAGCAGTTTAAACGGACAGGGCTCCTACAATGAGCAGTTCTTC	CASSLNGQGSYNEQFF
NA	NA	TRBV5-1	TRBJ2-5	TGCGCCAGCAGCCGGACAGACCAAGAGACCCAGTACTTC	CASSRTDQETQYF
NA	TRBD1	TRBV28	TRBJ1-1	TGTGCCAGCAGCCAGAGTCGGACAGGTTCCAAAGCTTTCTTT	CASSQSRTGSKAFF
NA	TRBD2	TRBV18	TRBJ2-1	TGTGCCAGCTCACCAGGGATAGCGGGGGGGCTGGAGCAGTTCTTC	CASSPGIAGGLEQFF
NA	NA	TRBV30	TRBJ1-3	TGTGCCTGGAGTCGTGGAAACACCATATATTTT	CAWSRGNTIYF
NA	NA	TRBV28	TRBJ1-6	TGTGCCAGCAGTTTATCCGGACAGAGGAGCTCCTATAATTCACCCCTCCACTTT	CASSLSGQRSSYNSPLHF
NA	TRBD2	TRBV5-4	TRBJ2-1	TGTGCCAGCAGCTCGTCTCGCGGGGGGCCGTGGGAGCAGTTCTTC	CASSSSRGGPWEQFF
once	NA	TRBV28	TRBJ2-7	TGTGCCAGCAGCTTAATTCCCTCGGGCGAGCAGTACTTC	CASSLIPSGEQYF
NA	NA	TRBV4-3	TRBJ1-5	TGCGCCAGCAGCCAAGATGTTCGTCAGCCCCAGCATTTT	CASSQDVRQPQHF
NA	TRBD1	TRBV4-3	TRBJ2-7	TGCGCCAGCAGCCCAAGGCCGAAGGGGGCTACCTACGAGCAGTACTTC	CASSPRPKGATYEQYF
NA	NA	TRBV6-6	TRBJ2-3	TGTGCCAGCAGTTGGGGGGTAGGCACAGATACGCAGTATTTT	CASSWGVGTDTQYF
once	NA	TRBV12-3/TRBV12-4	TRBJ1-2	TGTGCCAGCAGTTTGGGAGAACGCTATGGCTACACCTTC	CASSLGERYGYTF
NA	NA	TRBV28	TRBJ1-4	TGTGCCAGCAGAGGGGCTTTGCATTCTAATGAAAAACTGTTTTTT	CASRGALHSNEKLFF
once	NA	TRBV9	TRBJ1-3	TGTGCCAGCAGCGTTTCTCAGGTTCGGAACACCATATATTTT	CASSVSQVRNTIYF
NA	NA	TRBV24-1	TRBJ2-1	TGTGCCACAGGACAGTTCCATGAGCAGTTCTTC	CATGQFHEQFF
many	NA	TRBV29-1	TRBJ1-1	TGCAGCGTTGACGACGTAGGAGGTCGAGCTTTCTTT	CSVDDVGGRAFF
few	NA	TRBV7-8	TRBJ1-4	TGTGCCAGCAGCCGAGACAGTACTAATGAAAAACTGTTTTTT	CASSRDSTNEKLFF
NA	TRBD1	TRBV18	TRBJ2-4	TGTGCCAGCTCACCACCTGGGACAGGGATATTGGCCAAAAACATTCAGTACTTC	CASSPPGTGILAKNIQYF
NA	TRBD1	TRBV6-5	TRBJ2-7	TGTGCCAGCAGGCCCGGGACAGGGCCCCCCGAGCAGTACTTC	CASRPGTGPPEQYF
NA	NA	TRBV7-2	TRBJ2-7	TGTGCCAGCAGCTTTCCCCCCTTTAATGAGGTCGCCGAGCAGTACTTC	CASSFPPFNEVAEQYF
NA	NA	TRBV6-4	TRBJ2-2	TGTGCCAGCAGTGGACAGGAGAGCACCGGGGAGCTGTTTTTT	CASSGQESTGELFF
NA	TRBD1	TRBV6-5	TRBJ1-4	TGTGCCAGCAGTTTGGACAGGCCCGGGACTAATGAAAAACTGTTTTTT	CASSLDRPGTNEKLFF
NA	NA	TRBV6-6	TRBJ1-2	TGTGCCAGCACCCCCACGCGGACAGACTATGGCTACACCTTC	CASTPTRTDYGYTF
few	NA	TRBV11-2	TRBJ2-7	TGTGCCAGCAGCTTAGGAATCGGCTACGAGCAGTACTTC	CASSLGIGYEQYF
NA	TRBD2	TRBV5-8	TRBJ2-3	TGTGCCAGCAGCCTCCCCCTTGTTGGACTAGCGGGAGAGGCAGATACGCAGTATTTT	CASSLPLVGLAGEADTQYF
NA	TRBD1	TRBV11-2	TRBJ2-3	TGTGCCAGCAGCGGATCCGGGACAGGGAGAACAGATACGCAGTATTTT	CASSGSGTGRTDTQYF
NA	NA	TRBV19	TRBJ1-5	TGTGCCAGTAGTAGTGGGGGTAGCGGGCTGGGAGGACAGCCCCAGCATTTT	CASSSGGSGLGGQPQHF
NA	TRBD1	TRBV5-1	TRBJ1-2	TGCGCCAGCAGCTTCACCACAGGGGGCGATGGCTACACCTTC	CASSFTTGGDGYTF
NA	NA	TRBV4-1	TRBJ1-6	TGCGCCAGCAGCCAAGTGGCTTCTTCCCTCCACTTT	CASSQVASSLHF
NA	TRBD1	TRBV9	TRBJ1-3	TGTGCCAGCAGCGAGGGGACAGGTGCCGTCGCGAACACCATATATTTT	CASSEGTGAVANTIYF
few	NA	TRBV2	TRBJ1-1	TGTGCCAACCAGTTCGGCGGATCCACCGAAGCTTTCTTT	CANQFGGSTEAFF